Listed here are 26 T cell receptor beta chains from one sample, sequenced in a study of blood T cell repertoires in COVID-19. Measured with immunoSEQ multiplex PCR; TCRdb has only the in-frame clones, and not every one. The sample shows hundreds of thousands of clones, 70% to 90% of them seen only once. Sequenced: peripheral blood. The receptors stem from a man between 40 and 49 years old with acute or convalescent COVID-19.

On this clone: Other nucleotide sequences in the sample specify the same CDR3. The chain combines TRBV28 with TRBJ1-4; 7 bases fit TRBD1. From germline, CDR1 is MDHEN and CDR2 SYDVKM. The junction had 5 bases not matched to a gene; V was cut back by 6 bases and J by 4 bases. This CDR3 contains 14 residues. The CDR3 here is CASSLQGINEKLFF. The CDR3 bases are TGTGCCAGCAGCTTACAGGGGATTAATGAAAAACTGTTTTTT.

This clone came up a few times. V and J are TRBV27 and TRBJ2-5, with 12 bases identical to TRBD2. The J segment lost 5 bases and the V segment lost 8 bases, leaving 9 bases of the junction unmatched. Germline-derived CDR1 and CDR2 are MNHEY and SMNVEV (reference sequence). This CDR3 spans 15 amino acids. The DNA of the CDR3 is TGTGCCAGCGGATCTAGCGGGAGGGCCGAGGAGACCCAGTACTTC. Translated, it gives CASGSSGRAEETQYF.

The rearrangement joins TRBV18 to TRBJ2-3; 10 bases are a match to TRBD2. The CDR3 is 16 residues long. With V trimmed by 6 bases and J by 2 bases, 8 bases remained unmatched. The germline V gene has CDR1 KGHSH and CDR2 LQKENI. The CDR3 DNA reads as TGTGCCAGCTCTCGGAGGACTAGCGGAAACACAGATACGCAGTATTTT. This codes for CASSRRTSGNTDTQYF.

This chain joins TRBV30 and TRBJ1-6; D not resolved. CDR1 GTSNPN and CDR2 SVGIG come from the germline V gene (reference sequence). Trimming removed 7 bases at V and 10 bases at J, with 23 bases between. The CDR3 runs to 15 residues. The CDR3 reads CASLQPGKMRSPLHF. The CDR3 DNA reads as TGTGCCTCCTTGCAGCCGGGGAAAATGAGGTCACCCCTCCACTTT.

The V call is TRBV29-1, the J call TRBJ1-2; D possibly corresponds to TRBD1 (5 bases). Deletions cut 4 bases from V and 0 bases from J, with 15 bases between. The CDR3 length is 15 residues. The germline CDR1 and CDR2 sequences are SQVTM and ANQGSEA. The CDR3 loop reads CSVGGGSVANYGYTF. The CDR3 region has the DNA TGCAGCGTTGGGGGGGGTAGTGTCGCTAACTATGGCTACACCTTC.

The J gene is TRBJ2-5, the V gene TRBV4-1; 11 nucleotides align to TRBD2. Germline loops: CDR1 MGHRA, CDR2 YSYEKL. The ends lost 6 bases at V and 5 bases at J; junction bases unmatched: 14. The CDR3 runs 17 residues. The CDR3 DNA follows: TGCGCCAGCAGATCTAGCGGGGGGCCTATTGACGTGGAGACCCAGTACTTC. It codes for CASRSSGGPIDVETQYF.

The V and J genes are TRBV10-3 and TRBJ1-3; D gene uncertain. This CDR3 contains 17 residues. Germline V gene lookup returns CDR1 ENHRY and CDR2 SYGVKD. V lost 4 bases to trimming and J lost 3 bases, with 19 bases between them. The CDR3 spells CAISALLDFGYGNTIYF. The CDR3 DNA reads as TGTGCCATCAGTGCCCTGCTGGACTTCGGCTATGGAAACACCATATATTTT.

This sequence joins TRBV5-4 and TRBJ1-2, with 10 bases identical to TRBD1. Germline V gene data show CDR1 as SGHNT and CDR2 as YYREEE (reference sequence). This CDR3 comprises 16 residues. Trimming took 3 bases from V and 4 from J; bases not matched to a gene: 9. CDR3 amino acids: CASSSDRGSLGYGYTF. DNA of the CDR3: TGTGCCAGCAGCTCGGACAGGGGGAGTCTTGGCTATGGCTACACCTTC.

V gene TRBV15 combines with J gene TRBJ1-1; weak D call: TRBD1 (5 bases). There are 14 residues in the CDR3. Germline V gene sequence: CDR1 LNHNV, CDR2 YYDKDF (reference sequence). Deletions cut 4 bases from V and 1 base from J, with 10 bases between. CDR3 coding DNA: TGTGCCACCAGCACTCGACAGACGAACACTGAAGCTTTCTTT. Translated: CATSTRQTNTEAFF.

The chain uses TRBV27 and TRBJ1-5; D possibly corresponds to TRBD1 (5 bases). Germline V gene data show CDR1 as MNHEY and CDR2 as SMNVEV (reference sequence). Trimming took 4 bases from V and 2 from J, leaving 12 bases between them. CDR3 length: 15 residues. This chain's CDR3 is CASSSTVDRNQPQHF. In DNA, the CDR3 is TGTGCCAGCAGTTCGACAGTTGATCGCAATCAGCCCCAGCATTTT.

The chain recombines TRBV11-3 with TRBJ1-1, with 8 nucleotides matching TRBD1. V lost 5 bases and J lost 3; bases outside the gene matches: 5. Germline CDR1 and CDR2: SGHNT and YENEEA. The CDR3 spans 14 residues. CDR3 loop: CASSPGQGYTEAFF. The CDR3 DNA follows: TGTGCCAGCAGCCCCGGACAGGGCTACACTGAAGCTTTCTTT.

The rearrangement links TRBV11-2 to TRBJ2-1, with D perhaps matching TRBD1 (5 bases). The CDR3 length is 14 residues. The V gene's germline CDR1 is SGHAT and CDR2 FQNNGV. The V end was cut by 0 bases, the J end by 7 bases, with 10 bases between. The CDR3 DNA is TGTGCCAGCAGCTTAGAAGACAGTTATAATGAGCAGTTCTTC. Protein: CASSLEDSYNEQFF. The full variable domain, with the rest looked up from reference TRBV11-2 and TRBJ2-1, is EAGVAQSPRYKIIEKRQSVAFWCNPISGHATLYWYQQILGQGPKLLIQFQNNGVVDDSQLPKDRFSAERLKGVDSTLKIQPAKLEDSAVYLCASSLEDSYNEQFFGPGTRLTVL.

The CDR3 nucleotides read TGTGCCAGCAGCTTAAGGACAGAAGAGACCCAGTACTTC. It specifies CASSLRTEETQYF. This chain links TRBV11-2 with TRBJ2-5; the D gene is possibly TRBD1 (6 bases). Between the trimmed V and J ends, which lost 2 bases and 3 bases, there was a span of 7 bases. The CDR3 is 13 residues long. CDR1 and CDR2 (germline): SGHAT, FQNNGV.

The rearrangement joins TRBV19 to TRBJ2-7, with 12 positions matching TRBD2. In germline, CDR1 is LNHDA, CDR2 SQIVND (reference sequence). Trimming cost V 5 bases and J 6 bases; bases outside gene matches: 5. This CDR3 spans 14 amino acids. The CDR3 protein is CASSATGLAGEQYF. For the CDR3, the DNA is TGTGCCAGTAGTGCAACGGGACTAGCGGGCGAGCAGTACTTC. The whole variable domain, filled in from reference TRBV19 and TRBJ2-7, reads DGGITQSPKYLFRKEGQNVTLSCEQNLNHDAMYWYRQDPGQGLRLIYYSQIVNDFQKGDIAEGYSVSREKKESFPLTVTSAQKNPTAFYLCASSATGLAGEQYFGPGTRLTVT.

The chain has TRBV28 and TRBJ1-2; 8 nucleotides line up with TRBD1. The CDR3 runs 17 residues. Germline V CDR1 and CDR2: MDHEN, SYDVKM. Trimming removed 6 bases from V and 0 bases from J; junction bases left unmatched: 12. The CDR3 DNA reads TGTGCCAGCAGCGAAGCACCGGGACAGGCGGCTAACTATGGCTACACCTTC. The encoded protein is CASSEAPGQAANYGYTF.

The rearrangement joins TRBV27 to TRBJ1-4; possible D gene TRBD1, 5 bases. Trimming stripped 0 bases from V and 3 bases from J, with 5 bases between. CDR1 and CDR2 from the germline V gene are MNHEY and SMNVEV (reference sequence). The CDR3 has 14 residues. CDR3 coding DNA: TGTGCCAGCAGTTTATCAGGGGCTAATGAAAAACTGTTTTTT. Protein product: CASSLSGANEKLFF.

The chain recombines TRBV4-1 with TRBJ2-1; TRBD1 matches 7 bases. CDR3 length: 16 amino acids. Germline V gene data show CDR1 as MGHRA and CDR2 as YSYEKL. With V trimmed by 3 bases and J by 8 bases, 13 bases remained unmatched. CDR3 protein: CASSHSRQGAVDEQFF. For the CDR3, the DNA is TGCGCCAGCAGCCATTCCCGACAGGGAGCTGTCGATGAGCAGTTCTTC.

CDR3 loop: CASSPRQGAGGEEKLFF. The CDR3 coding sequence is TGTGCCAGCAGCCCCCGGCAGGGGGCGGGTGGTGAGGAAAAACTGTTTTTT. The V call is TRBV9, the J call TRBJ1-4, with TRBD1 identical over 8 bases. J gave up 8 bases and V 4 bases, and 16 bases lay outside the gene matches. CDR1 SGDLS and CDR2 YYNGEE come from the germline V gene. This CDR3 contains 17 residues. The full variable domain, its missing parts supplied by reference TRBV9 and TRBJ1-4, is DSGVTQTPKHLITATGQRVTLRCSPRSGDLSVYWYQQSLDQGLQFLIQYYNGEERAKGNILERFSAQQFPDLHSELNLSSLELGDSALYFCASSPRQGAGGEEKLFFGSGTQLSVL.

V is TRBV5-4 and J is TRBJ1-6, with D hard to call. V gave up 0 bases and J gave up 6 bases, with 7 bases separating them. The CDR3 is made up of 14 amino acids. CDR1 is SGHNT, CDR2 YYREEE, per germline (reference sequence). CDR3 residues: CASSLGQFNSPLHF. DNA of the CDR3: TGTGCCAGCAGCTTGGGTCAGTTTAATTCACCCCTCCACTTT. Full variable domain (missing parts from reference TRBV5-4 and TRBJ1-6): ETGVTQSPTHLIKTRGQQVTLRCSSQSGHNTVSWYQQALGQGPQFIFQYYREEENGRGNFPPRFSGLQFPNYSSELNVNALELDDSALYLCASSLGQFNSPLHFGNGTRLTVT.

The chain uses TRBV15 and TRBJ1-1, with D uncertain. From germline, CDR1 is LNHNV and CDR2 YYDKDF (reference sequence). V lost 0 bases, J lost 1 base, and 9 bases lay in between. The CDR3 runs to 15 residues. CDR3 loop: CATSRDRAGNTEAFF. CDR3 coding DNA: TGTGCCACCAGCAGAGATCGGGCGGGGAACACTGAAGCTTTCTTT.

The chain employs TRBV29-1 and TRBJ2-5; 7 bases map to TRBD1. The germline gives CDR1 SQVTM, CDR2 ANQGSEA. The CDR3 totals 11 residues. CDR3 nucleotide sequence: TGCAACGGACAGGAGCAAGAGACCCAGTACTTC. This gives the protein CNGQEQETQYF.

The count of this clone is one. CDR3 coding DNA: TGTGCCAGTAGTATGAGGGGGTCTGTTAATGAGCAGTTCTTC. This gives the protein CASSMRGSVNEQFF. The chain couples TRBV19 to TRBJ2-1; D is possibly TRBD1 (6 bases). The V gene's germline CDR1 is LNHDA and CDR2 SQIVND (reference sequence). The CDR3 totals 14 residues. Trimming left V 3 bases short and J 7 bases short, with 13 bases between.

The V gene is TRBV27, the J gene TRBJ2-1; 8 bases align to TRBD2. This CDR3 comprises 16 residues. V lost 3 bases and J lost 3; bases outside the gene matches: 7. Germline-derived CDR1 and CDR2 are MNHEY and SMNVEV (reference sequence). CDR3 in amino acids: CASSFLTSGGYNEQFF. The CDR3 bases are TGTGCCAGCAGTTTCCTTACTAGCGGAGGCTACAATGAGCAGTTCTTC.

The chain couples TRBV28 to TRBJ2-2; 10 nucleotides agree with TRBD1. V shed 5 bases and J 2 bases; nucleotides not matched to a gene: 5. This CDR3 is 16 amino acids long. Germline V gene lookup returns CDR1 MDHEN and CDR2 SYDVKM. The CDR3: CASSADRGRNTGELFF. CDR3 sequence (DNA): TGTGCCAGCAGTGCCGACAGGGGGCGAAACACCGGGGAGCTGTTTTTT.

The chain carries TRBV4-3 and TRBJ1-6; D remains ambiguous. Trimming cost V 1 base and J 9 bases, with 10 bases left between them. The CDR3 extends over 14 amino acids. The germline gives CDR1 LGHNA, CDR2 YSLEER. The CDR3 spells CASSQGRGGSPLHF. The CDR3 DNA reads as TGCGCCAGCAGCCAAGGGCGGGGTGGTTCACCCCTCCACTTT.

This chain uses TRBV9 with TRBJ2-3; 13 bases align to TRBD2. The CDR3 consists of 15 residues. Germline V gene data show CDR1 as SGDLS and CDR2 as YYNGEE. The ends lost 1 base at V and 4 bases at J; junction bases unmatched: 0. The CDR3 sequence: CASSVTSGGADTQYF. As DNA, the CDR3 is TGTGCCAGCAGCGTAACTAGCGGGGGGGCAGATACGCAGTATTTT. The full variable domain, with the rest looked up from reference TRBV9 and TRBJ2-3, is DSGVTQTPKHLITATGQRVTLRCSPRSGDLSVYWYQQSLDQGLQFLIQYYNGEERAKGNILERFSAQQFPDLHSELNLSSLELGDSALYFCASSVTSGGADTQYFGPGTRLTVL.